A selection of T cell receptor beta chains follows, all from one sample in a study of T cells in localized non-small cell lung cancer. Profiling relied on immunoSEQ multiplex PCR, and the TCRdb table lists in-frame clones only, not all of them. The sample holds over 55,000 clones; under 90% are singletons and the top ten take over 1.5%. The sample consisted of peripheral blood, taken before any cancer treatment. These receptors came from a woman aged 35 to 70 with stage I lung adenocarcinoma. Both conserved end residues are trimmed from each CDR3. Each record gives: J gene, clone size, V gene, CDR3 protein. A clone size is listed for some rows: how often the clone was seen (once, few, many), or a class if it is expanded.

TRBJ2-5	NA	TRBV28	ASRGAKETQY
TRBJ2-1	NA	TRBV7-3	ASSRSGGAVGEQF
TRBJ1-2	few	TRBV6-5	ASSNTGGVIYGYT
TRBJ2-1	once	TRBV7-7	ASSLAGGNEQF
TRBJ1-4	NA	TRBV7-2	ASSSGSNEKLF
TRBJ2-5	once	TRBV28	ASSPPGGKVTQY
TRBJ1-6	NA	TRBV6-5	ASKDRWHSPLH
TRBJ2-7	NA	TRBV5-6	ASSPSPAGGPDEQY
TRBJ1-1	NA	TRBV19	ASSIDKGRLNTEAF
TRBJ1-4	NA	TRBV4-3	ASSQDRRSVEKLF
TRBJ1-2	NA	TRBV5-6	ASSLRGGRTGGYT
TRBJ2-3	NA	TRBV6-1	ASRNGGAGTDTQY
TRBJ2-2	NA	TRBV7-2	ASSYRSGAGDTGELF
TRBJ1-4	NA	TRBV13	ASSLGRTEKLF